Listed here are 16 T cell receptor beta chains from one sample, sequenced in a study of shared clonotypes between healthy human individuals. Here immunoSEQ multiplex PCR was the method, and the copy in TCRdb shows in-frame clones only, minus some. The profile shows 2 million to 2.5 million clones, approximately 90% of them singletons. The sequencing input was naive CD4+ T cells from PBMCs. Subset given: CD45RA+ positively selected. Receptors originate from a man aged 18 to 35 in good health. Some clones in this sample may be carry-over from other donors' samples.

This chain joins TRBV9 and TRBJ2-5; possible D gene TRBD2, 5 bases. The V gene's germline CDR1 is SGDLS and CDR2 YYNGEE. Deletions cut 3 bases from V and 4 bases from J, with 10 bases between. CDR3 size: 13 residues. The CDR3 DNA sequence: TGTGCCAGCAGCGCGACTATATCAGAGACCCAGTACTTC. Residues: CASSATISETQYF.

CDR3 sequence: CASRLGFGQPQHF. As DNA, the CDR3 is TGCGCCAGCAGGCTAGGATTTGGCCAGCCCCAGCATTTT. The J gene is TRBJ1-5, the V gene TRBV10-2, with no clear D. V dropped 6 bases and J dropped 7 bases, with 13 bases sitting between them. Germline V gives CDR1 WSHSY, CDR2 SAAADI. This CDR3 contains 13 residues.

The J gene is TRBJ2-3, the V gene TRBV6-6; 7 nucleotides line up with TRBD1. V gave up 6 bases and J gave up 1 base; unmatched junction bases: 7. CDR3 size: 15 residues. Germline-derived CDR1 and CDR2 are MNHNY and SVGAGI (reference sequence). The CDR3 loop reads CASSPPQGRTDTQYF. The CDR3 region has the DNA TGTGCCAGCAGCCCACCACAGGGGCGCACAGATACGCAGTATTTT.

The chain links TRBV9 to TRBJ2-7, with 9 positions matching TRBD1. The CDR3 is made up of 14 amino acids. Germline V lookup: CDR1 SGDLS, CDR2 YYNGEE. With 0 bases clipped from V and 5 bases from J, the junction kept 3 bases outside the gene matches. The CDR3 DNA reads TGTGCCAGCAGCGTAGAACAGGGGGCCCACGAGCAGTACTTC. It encodes CASSVEQGAHEQYF.

The rearrangement links TRBV7-2 to TRBJ1-3, with TRBD1 as a possible D gene (6 bases). Per germline, CDR1 SGHTA and CDR2 FQGNSA. The germline V and J ends were trimmed by 3 bases and 6 bases, with 18 bases remaining between them. This CDR3 has 16 amino acids. The CDR3 coding sequence is TGTGCCAGCAGCTTGGTGGGGGCAGGGGTGCAAAACACCATATATTTT. This gives the protein CASSLVGAGVQNTIYF.

J is TRBJ2-3 and V is TRBV12-5; maybe TRBD2 (6 bases). There are 14 residues in the CDR3. V was shortened by 3 bases and J by 0 bases, with 7 bases between the two germline ends. CDR1 and CDR2 from the germline V gene are LGHNT and FRNRAP. Here the CDR3 reads CASGFGGSTDTQYF. For the CDR3, the DNA is TGTGCTAGTGGTTTCGGGGGTAGCACAGATACGCAGTATTTT.

Remarks on this clone: Additional DNA sequences in this sample encode the identical CDR3. The chain joins TRBV6-5 to TRBJ1-3; D not certain. The CDR3 consists of 14 residues. The germline gives CDR1 MNHEY, CDR2 SVGAGI. The V end was cut by 2 bases, the J end by 0 bases, with 5 bases between. The CDR3 region is CASSYAGSGNTIYF. In DNA form, the CDR3 reads TGTGCCAGCAGTTACGCAGGCTCTGGAAACACCATATATTTT.

This chain joins TRBV5-1 and TRBJ2-7, with D possibly being TRBD1 (6 bases). Germline loops: CDR1 SGHRS, CDR2 YFSETQ. CDR3 length: 15 amino acids. Deletions cut 0 bases from V and 0 bases from J, with 10 bases between. This CDR3 is CASSLAGQSSYEQYF. The DNA of the CDR3 is TGCGCCAGCAGCTTGGCGGGACAAAGCTCCTACGAGCAGTACTTC.

The V call is TRBV10-1, the J call TRBJ2-1; the match to TRBD2 covers 10 bases. The CDR3 length is 17 residues. CDR1 and CDR2 (germline): WNHNN, SYGVQD (reference sequence). The V segment lost 0 bases and the J segment 5 bases; nucleotides outside the gene matches: 7. The CDR3 spells CASSESLAGVRDNEQFF. The CDR3, as DNA: TGCGCCAGCAGTGAGTCTCTAGCGGGAGTTCGGGACAATGAGCAGTTCTTC.

This chain uses TRBV9 with TRBJ2-1; 8 nucleotides agree with TRBD2. Germline V lookup: CDR1 SGDLS, CDR2 YYNGEE. This CDR3 region has 16 residues. V lost 4 bases and J lost 6; bases outside the gene matches: 12. As DNA, the CDR3 is TGTGCCAGCAGCTTTTCTAGCGGGCCTTGGGGCAATGAGCAGTTCTTC. This gives the protein CASSFSSGPWGNEQFF.

The chain has TRBV7-9 and TRBJ1-1, with 10 bases that match TRBD1. The CDR3 has 19 residues. Germline CDR1 reads SEHNR; CDR2 reads FQNEAQ (reference sequence). J was trimmed by 1 base and V by 4 bases; bases with no gene match: 15. The CDR3 sequence: CASSSPGQGGRGRNTEAFF. The CDR3 nucleotides are TGTGCCAGCAGCTCGCCCGGACAGGGGGGAAGGGGACGGAACACTGAAGCTTTCTTT. Together with reference TRBV7-9 and TRBJ1-1, the CDR3 gives the full variable domain: DTGVSQNPRHKITKRGQNVTFRCDPISEHNRLYWYRQTLGQGPEFLTYFQNEAQLEKSRLLSDRFSAERPKGSFSTLEIQRTEQGDSAMYLCASSSPGQGGRGRNTEAFFGQGTRLTVV.

The gene calls are TRBV11-2 and TRBJ2-3, with TRBD2 matching 9 bases. J lost 0 bases, V lost 5 bases, and 3 bases had no gene match. Germline assignment: CDR1 SGHAT and CDR2 FQNNGV. This CDR3 contains 15 residues. CDR3 sequence (DNA): TGTGCCAGCAGCAGACTAGCGGCTAGCACAGATACGCAGTATTTT. Amino acid sequence: CASSRLAASTDTQYF.

V and J are TRBV28 and TRBJ2-2; 10 bases map to TRBD2. Looked up from germline, CDR1 is MDHEN and CDR2 is SYDVKM. The CDR3 loop spans 17 amino acids. Germline trimming cut 6 bases from V and 3 bases from J; bases unmatched to any gene: 10. The chain's CDR3 is CASSLFVTSGDTGELFF. In DNA, the CDR3 is TGTGCCAGCAGCCTTTTCGTCACTAGCGGGGACACCGGGGAGCTGTTTTTT. The whole variable domain, remainder taken from reference TRBV28 and TRBJ2-2, is DVKVTQSSRYLVKRTGEKVFLECVQDMDHENMFWYRQDPGLGLRLIYFSYDVKMKEKGDIPEGYSVSREKKERFSLILESASTNQTSMYLCASSLFVTSGDTGELFFGEGSRLTVL.

The CDR3 reads CATSRDRMDEQFF. In DNA form, the CDR3 reads TGTGCCACCAGCAGAGATCGCATGGATGAGCAGTTCTTC. J is TRBJ2-1 and V is TRBV15; D remains unclear. Germline V gene data show CDR1 as LNHNV and CDR2 as YYDKDF (reference sequence). The CDR3 has 13 amino acids. Trimming left V 0 bases short and J 8 bases short, with 8 bases between.

The V and J genes are TRBV9 and TRBJ2-7, with 12 bases identical to TRBD1. The trim removed 0 bases at V and 6 bases at J, leaving 4 bases unmatched. Germline V gene lookup returns CDR1 SGDLS and CDR2 YYNGEE. The CDR3 covers 15 residues. CDR3 amino acids: CASSVVGTGGLEQYF. CDR3 in DNA: TGTGCCAGCAGCGTAGTCGGGACAGGGGGCCTCGAGCAGTACTTC.

The gene calls are TRBV9 and TRBJ2-4, with a weak D call TRBD2 (6 bases). This CDR3 comprises 16 residues. The V gene lost 2 bases and the J gene lost 0 bases, with 12 bases spanning the gap. Per germline, CDR1 SGDLS and CDR2 YYNGEE. Here the CDR3 reads CASSVGSGLAKNIQYF. In DNA, the CDR3 is TGTGCCAGCAGCGTGGGTAGCGGACTAGCCAAAAACATTCAGTACTTC. The complete variable domain, with remaining parts taken from reference TRBV9 and TRBJ2-4, reads DSGVTQTPKHLITATGQRVTLRCSPRSGDLSVYWYQQSLDQGLQFLIQYYNGEERAKGNILERFSAQQFPDLHSELNLSSLELGDSALYFCASSVGSGLAKNIQYFGAGTRLSVL.